This T cell receptor beta chain was identified in a study of shared T cell receptors in the human thymus. This CDR3 is built from 14 residues. With V trimmed by 4 bases and J by 2 bases, 4 bases remained unmatched. Looked up from germline, CDR1 is SQVTM and CDR2 is ANQGSEA. Here immunoSEQ multiplex PCR was the method, and the copy in TCRdb shows in-frame clones only, minus some. The data contain 630,000 or so clones, roughly 86% of them singletons. The same sample was also used in a study of human thymus T cells.

The sample consisted of thymocytes. The chain combines TRBV29-1 with TRBJ1-4; TRBD1 matches 7 bases. The receptor's source is a boy younger than two with a congenital heart defect. CDR3 protein: CSVAATGTNEKLFF. CDR3 nucleotide sequence: TGCAGCGTTGCGGCGACAGGGACTAATGAAAAACTGTTTTTT.